The rows below give T cell receptor beta chains drawn from one sample of a study of CD8+ T cells in alopecia areata. TCRdb's table, derived via immunoSEQ multiplex PCR, lists solely in-frame clones and lacks some. The sample contains under 250,000 clones, more than 45% of which appear only once. Here the sequenced sample was CD4+ T cells sorted from blood, taken at week 4, from a patient treated with tofacitinib. The receptors originated from a human donor with alopecia areata. CDR3s include the opening cysteine and the closing phenylalanine or tryptophan. The D gene is left open where the match is weak. Not every row has a clone size; where given, it reads once, few, many or a size class.

D	size	length	V	J	CDR3	DNA
.	few	12	TRBV11-2	TRBJ2-1	CASSLPYLGTLF	TGTGCCAGCAGCTTACCTTATTTAGGCACCCTCTTC
TRBD2	.	18	TRBV2	TRBJ2-2	CASSEAHQRGWNTGELFF	TGTGCCAGCAGTGAAGCGCACCAGCGGGGGTGGAACACCGGGGAGCTGTTTTTT
.	.	14	TRBV5-1	TRBJ1-2	CASSLDQGRYGYTF	TGCGCCAGCAGCTTGGATCAGGGGAGGTATGGCTACACCTTC
.	few	14	TRBV30	TRBJ1-6	CAWSVRGNYSPLHF	TGTGCCTGGAGTGTACGGGGGAACTATTCACCCCTCCACTTT
.	.	15	TRBV30	TRBJ1-2	CAWTGPNFGLSGYTF	TGTGCCTGGACGGGTCCCAACTTCGGGCTGTCCGGCTACACCTTC
.	.	13	TRBV30	TRBJ1-1	CAWSVGGYTEAFF	TGTGCCTGGAGTGTGGGGGGATACACTGAAGCTTTCTTT
TRBD1	.	13	TRBV29-1	TRBJ1-2	CSVTPDRAGGYTF	TGCAGCGTCACCCCCGACAGGGCGGGGGGCTACACCTTC
TRBD1	.	16	TRBV29-1	TRBJ2-7	CSVEDGGRGKTYEQYF	TGCAGCGTTGAAGATGGAGGCAGGGGGAAGACCTACGAGCAGTACTTC
TRBD2	many	16	TRBV7-8	TRBJ2-3	CASSLVTGGLGDTQYF	TGTGCCAGCAGCTTAGTGACGGGGGGGCTGGGTGATACGCAGTATTTT
.	.	13	TRBV29-1	TRBJ2-7	CSVEDRFSYEQYF	TGCAGCGTTGAAGATCGGTTCTCCTACGAGCAGTACTTC
.	.	12	TRBV29-1	TRBJ1-2	CSVDRGGRGYTF	TGCAGCGTTGACCGGGGCGGTCGTGGCTACACCTTC